One sample yielded the 15 T cell receptor beta chains listed below, sequenced in a study of blood T cell repertoires in COVID-19. Here immunoSEQ multiplex PCR was the method, and the copy in TCRdb shows in-frame clones only, minus some. The profile shows 100,000 to 150,000 clones, around 74% of them singletons. Material for sequencing was peripheral blood. The receptor set was obtained from an elderly man with COVID-19, enrolled during active disease.

The rearrangement links TRBV2 to TRBJ1-2, with 7 bases aligning to TRBD1. Per the germline V gene, CDR1 is SNHLY and CDR2 is FYNNEI. V was clipped by 5 bases and J by 4 bases; unmatched bases: 4. The CDR3 has 13 residues. Here the CDR3 reads CASSTGTAYGYTF. The DNA of the CDR3 is TGTGCCAGCAGTACCGGGACAGCCTATGGCTACACCTTC.

V usage is TRBV2 and J usage is TRBJ1-6; 8 nucleotides align to TRBD1. The V and J ends lost 5 bases and 4 bases, in that order; junction bases with no gene match: 4. Germline V CDR1 and CDR2: SNHLY, FYNNEI. The CDR3 is made up of 15 amino acids. The CDR3 nucleotides are TGTGCCAGCAGTTCGCGACAGGGGTATAATTCACCCCTCCACTTT. The encoded protein is CASSSRQGYNSPLHF.

The chain links TRBV27 to TRBJ1-2; 12 bases line up with TRBD1. The CDR3 runs 16 residues. Trimming removed 3 bases from V and 8 bases from J; junction bases left unmatched: 10. From germline, CDR1 is MNHEY and CDR2 SMNVEV (reference sequence). The CDR3 is CASSFSPGQGAIGYTF. The CDR3 DNA reads as TGTGCCAGCAGTTTTTCGCCGGGACAGGGGGCGATCGGCTACACCTTC.

The chain employs TRBV6-5 and TRBJ2-7, with 11 positions matching TRBD2. Germline-derived CDR1 and CDR2 are MNHEY and SVGAGI. The CDR3 contains 15 residues. V shed 4 bases and J 5 bases; nucleotides not matched to a gene: 7. CDR3 DNA sequence: TGTGCCAGCAGTTTAGCGGGAGGGCCAGGAAACGAGCAGTACTTC. The encoded protein is CASSLAGGPGNEQYF.

The chain carries TRBV29-1 and TRBJ2-5, with TRBD2 as a possible D gene (5 bases). Trimming pared 3 bases from V and 6 bases from J, leaving 17 bases between. This CDR3 contains 14 residues. Germline values: CDR1 SQVTM, CDR2 ANQGSEA. CDR3 sequence: CSVEIGTSRKTQYF. CDR3 DNA: TGCAGCGTTGAGATCGGTACTAGTAGGAAGACCCAGTACTTC.

V gene TRBV29-1 combines with J gene TRBJ2-1; TRBD2 agrees at 9 bases. The V gene end was trimmed by 3 bases and the J gene end by 7 bases; junction bases not matched to a gene: 10. The germline CDR1 and CDR2 sequences are SQVTM and ANQGSEA. The CDR3 has 15 residues. The CDR3 DNA reads as TGCAGCGTTGAGGTGGCTAGCGGGGCCGTGAATGAGCAGTTCTTC. Translated, it gives CSVEVASGAVNEQFF.

In the case of this clone: The junction does not match germline at one end; this may be a read error. The chain couples TRBV24-1 to TRBJ2-1; 9 bases map to TRBD2. CDR1 and CDR2 from the germline V gene are KGHDR and SFDVKD. The CDR3 loop spans 18 amino acids. As DNA, the CDR3 is TGTGCCACCTGTGATTCTACCTTTGCGGGGGGGGGTTACAATGAGCAGTTCTTC. Translated, it gives CATCDSTFAGGGYNEQFF.

This chain links TRBV5-4 with TRBJ2-7; 7 bases align to TRBD2. The V segment lost 6 bases and the J segment 5 bases; nucleotides outside the gene matches: 11. CDR1 and CDR2 from the germline V gene are SGHNT and YYREEE (reference sequence). CDR3 length: 14 residues. CDR3 loop: CASTWYAGADEQYF. CDR3 sequence (DNA): TGTGCCAGCACCTGGTACGCGGGAGCGGACGAGCAGTACTTC.

The genes are TRBV5-1 and TRBJ2-1; 7 bases align to TRBD1. The V and J ends lost 4 bases and 4 bases, in that order; junction bases with no gene match: 8. CDR3 length: 15 residues. Germline V lookup: CDR1 SGHRS, CDR2 YFSETQ. The CDR3 bases are TGCGCCAGCAGCCTGACCGACAGGGATTACAATGAGCAGTTCTTC. This encodes CASSLTDRDYNEQFF.

This clone was seen once. This chain joins TRBV6-1 and TRBJ2-4, with 7 bases fitting TRBD2. Germline CDR1 MNHNS, CDR2 SASEGT. V gave up 2 bases and J gave up 0 bases; unmatched junction bases: 1. The CDR3 is 15 amino acids. The CDR3, as DNA: TGTGCCAGCAGTGAACGGGAGGAAGCCAAAAACATTCAGTACTTC. This encodes CASSEREEAKNIQYF.

The chain combines TRBV29-1 with TRBJ2-5; D is unresolved. There are 12 residues in the CDR3. V was shortened by 5 bases and J by 2 bases, with 9 bases between the two germline ends. From germline, CDR1 is SQVTM and CDR2 ANQGSEA. DNA for the CDR3: TGCAGCGTTACCGGGTTACAAGAGACCCAGTACTTC. Translating gives CSVTGLQETQYF.

This clone appeared a few times. The chain couples TRBV7-2 to TRBJ2-7; the D is unclear. Per the germline V gene, CDR1 is SGHTA and CDR2 is FQGNSA. Trimming took off 6 bases at V and 9 bases at J, with 21 bases between the two ends. The CDR3 is 14 residues long. The CDR3 spells CASSPFTPVPRQYF. The CDR3 nucleotides are TGTGCCAGCAGTCCTTTTACCCCCGTCCCGCGGCAGTACTTC.

The chain has TRBV15 and TRBJ1-1; D perhaps matches TRBD1 (5 bases). Germline loops: CDR1 LNHNV, CDR2 YYDKDF (reference sequence). This CDR3 is 14 amino acids long. Trimming took off 8 bases at V and 3 bases at J, with 16 bases between the two ends. The CDR3 protein is CATGRWGADTEAFF. The CDR3 nucleotides are TGTGCCACCGGCCGGTGGGGCGCCGACACTGAAGCTTTCTTT.

V is TRBV7-8 and J is TRBJ2-5; TRBD2 matches 10 bases. The CDR3 runs 17 residues. V lost 5 bases and J lost 2; bases outside the gene matches: 11. CDR1 and CDR2 (germline): SGHVS, FQNEAQ. The chain's CDR3 is CASSPGGLAGVQETQYF. CDR3 coding DNA: TGTGCCAGCAGCCCCGGGGGGCTAGCGGGAGTACAAGAGACCCAGTACTTC.

The CDR3 protein is CASSFQGNTEAFF. The CDR3 DNA reads as TGTGCCAGCTCCTTTCAGGGGAACACTGAAGCTTTCTTT. The rearrangement uses TRBV18 and TRBJ1-1; D may be TRBD1 (5 bases). Germline CDR1 KGHSH, CDR2 LQKENI. V shed 6 bases and J shed 1 base, with 9 bases lying between them. This CDR3 spans 13 amino acids.